The sequence of this TCR beta chain was determined in a study of T cell responses to AZD1222 COVID-19 vaccine. Trimming removed 6 bases at V and 3 bases at J, with 11 bases between. This CDR3 comprises 13 residues. From germline, CDR1 is MNHEY and CDR2 SVGAGI. Repertoires were generated with immunoSEQ multiplex PCR, while TCRdb's copy carries only in-frame clones and drops some. The table has 95,000 to 100,000 clones, roughly nine tenths seen once; the top ten hold roughly 1.4%. The source material was peripheral blood, sampled on day 0 of AZD1222 vaccination. This chain links TRBV6-5 with TRBJ2-5, with D tentatively TRBD2 (6 bases). The source of this sequence is an adult in good health. CDR3 sequence reads: CASRRTIEETQYF. The DNA for the CDR3 is TGTGCCAGCAGACGGACTATTGAAGAGACCCAGTACTTC.